Listed below are T cell receptor beta chains from one sample, sequenced in a study of blood T cell repertoires in COVID-19. Data came from immunoSEQ multiplex PCR; TCRdb stores just in-frame clones and leaves some out. The table includes about 120,000 clones, roughly 89% detected once. Sequencing was done on a sample of peripheral blood. The receptors were gathered from a woman aged 55-69 years with COVID-19, enrolled during active disease. The CDR3 runs from the conserved cysteine through the conserved F or W. Each record gives: D gene, V gene, J gene, CDR3 DNA, CDR3 protein. A D gene is named only where the DNA matches it firmly.

TRBD1	TRBV9	TRBJ1-1	TGTGCCAGCAGCGCCGGGGGGACAGGTGGGGCTTTCTTT	CASSAGGTGGAFF
-	TRBV9	TRBJ2-1	TGTGCCAGCAGCGTAGCCGCGGGGTCCACCAATGAGCAGTTCTTC	CASSVAAGSTNEQFF
TRBD2	TRBV27	TRBJ2-7	TGTGCCAGCAGTGAGTGGACTAGCGGGGGGGCCGAGCAGTACTTC	CASSEWTSGGAEQYF
-	TRBV18	TRBJ2-7	TGTGCCAGCTCCCGGGGGAACGAGCAGTACTTC	CASSRGNEQYF
-	TRBV7-9	TRBJ2-5	TGTGCCAGCAGCTTAGGTTTAGCTCGGTCGCGGGAGACCCAGTACTTC	CASSLGLARSRETQYF
-	TRBV18	TRBJ1-4	TGTGCCAGCTCACAAGGACAGAATAATGAAAAACTGTTTTTT	CASSQGQNNEKLFF
-	TRBV19	TRBJ1-6	TGTGCCAGTAGTATGAAGTCAGCGAATTCACCCCTCCACTTT	CASSMKSANSPLHF
TRBD1	TRBV19	TRBJ2-7	TGTGCCACTGCCGGGACAGGCTCCTACGAGCAGTACTTC	CATAGTGSYEQYF
-	TRBV6-5	TRBJ1-1	TGTGCCAGCAGTTATTCCGCGGACACTGAAGCTTTCTTT	CASSYSADTEAFF
-	TRBV2	TRBJ1-2	TGTGCCAGCAGTGTTGACACTGCTAACTATGGCTACACCTTC	CASSVDTANYGYTF